Each of the 24 T cell receptor beta chains below was sequenced from the same sample in a study of blood T cell dynamics during melanoma immunotherapy. Assay used: immunoSEQ multiplex PCR; TCRdb lists only in-frame clones, some missing. The data show more than 10,000 clones, about 80% seen once. Indicated time point: week 3, after first cycle of checkpoint inhibitor. Sequences were derived from blood, sampled from a patient treated with checkpoint blockade. These receptors all stem from a human donor with melanoma.

The genes are TRBV30 and TRBJ1-1, with D uncertain. The CDR3 length is 15 residues. CDR1 is GTSNPN and CDR2 is SVGIG in the germline V gene (reference sequence). V lost 3 bases and J lost 1, with 15 bases in between. CDR3 in DNA: TGTGCCTGGAGGAAAAGGCAAAACCAGAACACTGAAGCTTTCTTT. This encodes CAWRKRQNQNTEAFF. Supplemented by reference TRBV30 and TRBJ1-1, the full variable domain reads SQTIHQWPATLVQPVGSPLSLECTVEGTSNPNLYWYRQAAGRGLQLLFYSVGIGQISSEVPQNLSASRPQDRQFILSSKKLLLSDSGFYLCAWRKRQNQNTEAFFGQGTRLTVV.

This chain joins TRBV28 and TRBJ1-5; D remains unclear. V was pared by 6 bases and J by 1 base, with 16 bases between. CDR1 MDHEN and CDR2 SYDVKM come from the germline V gene. The CDR3 spans 16 residues. As DNA, the CDR3 is TGTGCCAGCAGCTGGGAGGGTTGGAGGAGCAATCAGCCCCAGCATTTT. Translated, it gives CASSWEGWRSNQPQHF.

The V gene is TRBV11-2, the J gene TRBJ1-1; 8 bases map to TRBD1. Germline lookup yields CDR1 SGHAT and CDR2 FQNNGV. Unmatched junction bases numbered 10, after V lost 5 bases and J lost 5 bases. The CDR3 is 15 amino acids. CDR3 in DNA: TGTGCCAGCAGCCCATGGGGACAGGTAGGAACTGAAGCTTTCTTT. Its translation: CASSPWGQVGTEAFF.

This clone was seen a handful of times. J is TRBJ1-1 and V is TRBV19; the match to TRBD1 covers 7 bases. V shed 7 bases and J 2 bases; nucleotides not matched to a gene: 10. Germline CDR1 reads LNHDA; CDR2 reads SQIVND (reference sequence). The CDR3 loop spans 15 amino acids. CDR3 coding DNA: TGTGCCAGTATCCCGAGGGACAGACTTAACACTGAAGCTTTCTTT. It encodes CASIPRDRLNTEAFF.

This chain connects TRBV28 to TRBJ1-4, with a weak D call TRBD1 (5 bases). The CDR3 runs 15 residues. The germline CDR1 and CDR2 sequences are MDHEN and SYDVKM. The V and J ends lost 4 bases and 5 bases respectively, with 14 bases between them. The CDR3 DNA reads as TGTGCCAGCAGTTCCCCAGGGACCCCAAATGAAAAACTGTTTTTT. It is translated as CASSSPGTPNEKLFF.

CDR3 loop: CASGPGTGSYEQYV. CDR3 bases: TGCGCCAGCGGACCCGGGACAGGCTCCTACGAGCAGTACGTC. J is TRBJ2-7 and V is TRBV5-1, with 8 bases aligning to TRBD1. The CDR3 totals 14 residues. Losses at the gene ends were 7 bases for V and 0 bases for J; bases not matched to a gene: 6. Germline lookup yields CDR1 SGHRS and CDR2 YFSETQ.

The chain uses TRBV6-6 and TRBJ2-1; D unresolved. Germline lookup yields CDR1 MNHNY and CDR2 SVGAGI (reference sequence). This CDR3 has 14 residues. The germline V and J ends were trimmed by 7 bases and 5 bases, with 15 bases remaining between them. The CDR3 sequence is CASTPLAGNNEQFF. The DNA of the CDR3 is TGTGCCAGCACCCCCCTCGCCGGAAACAATGAGCAGTTCTTC.

CDR3 region: CASSLQGRNSPLHF. In nucleotides, the CDR3 is TGTGCCAGCAGTCTACAGGGGAGGAATTCACCCCTCCACTTT. V and J are TRBV28 and TRBJ1-6; TRBD1 aligns across 7 bases. V shed 5 bases and J 7 bases; nucleotides not matched to a gene: 5. The CDR3 has 14 residues. Germline V CDR1 and CDR2: MDHEN, SYDVKM.

About this clone itself: Germline and junction disagree at one end, which may indicate a read error. This chain joins TRBV7-8 and TRBJ2-3; possible D gene TRBD2, 6 bases. Germline V gene sequence: CDR1 SGHVS, CDR2 FQNEAQ. CDR3 length equals 17 residues. CDR3 sequence reads: CASSLIRGSGYTNTQYF. In DNA, the CDR3 is TGTGCCAGCAGCTTAATTCGGGGGAGCGGATACACAAATACGCAGTATTTT.

V and J are TRBV4-1 and TRBJ1-5; maybe TRBD1 (5 bases). This CDR3 is built from 18 residues. The ends were cut back, 4 bases at V and 0 bases at J, with 19 bases in the middle. Germline CDR1 reads MGHRA; CDR2 reads YSYEKL. Written as DNA, the CDR3 is TGCGCCAGCAGCCGGTCTCCGACAGATCTAAATAGCAATCAGCCCCAGCATTTT. This gives the protein CASSRSPTDLNSNQPQHF.

V is TRBV9 and J is TRBJ2-2; TRBD2 is a possible D gene (5 bases). The CDR3 extends over 15 amino acids. Trimming shortened V by 0 bases and J by 6 bases, and 12 bases separated the two germline ends. Germline V lookup: CDR1 SGDLS, CDR2 YYNGEE. The CDR3 here is CASSVELARPGELFF. The CDR3 nucleotides read TGTGCCAGCAGCGTAGAGCTAGCTAGACCCGGGGAGCTGTTTTTT.

The chain has TRBV7-8 and TRBJ1-2, with D possibly being TRBD1 (6 bases). The germline V and J ends were trimmed by 5 bases and 1 base, with 17 bases remaining between them. The CDR3 runs to 16 residues. Germline CDR1 is SGHVS and CDR2 is FQNEAQ. CDR3 loop: CASSPQPGHSNYGYTF. CDR3 DNA: TGTGCCAGCAGCCCACAGCCGGGACATAGTAACTATGGCTACACCTTC. The full variable domain, completed using reference TRBV7-8 and TRBJ1-2, is GAGVSQSPRYKVAKRGQDVALRCDPISGHVSLFWYQQALGQGPEFLTYFQNEAQLDKSGLPSDRFFAERPEGSVSTLKIQRTQQEDSAVYLCASSPQPGHSNYGYTFGSGTRLTVV.

This chain links TRBV18 with TRBJ1-1; D remains unclear. The CDR3 runs to 14 residues. V was pared by 3 bases and J by 0 bases, with 8 bases between. CDR1 and CDR2 from the germline V gene are KGHSH and LQKENI. CDR3 amino acids: CASSPQTLNTEAFF. The CDR3 DNA sequence: TGTGCCAGCTCACCCCAAACCTTGAACACTGAAGCTTTCTTT.

The sample holds a few counts of this clone. This rearrangement joins TRBV18 to TRBJ1-5; D unclear. Germline V gene lookup returns CDR1 KGHSH and CDR2 LQKENI. V was pared by 3 bases and J by 6 bases, with 9 bases between. This CDR3 has 13 residues. CDR3 region: CASSPGLSQPQHF. In nucleotides, the CDR3 is TGTGCCAGCTCACCGGGTTTGAGTCAGCCCCAGCATTTT.

The chain is built from TRBV28 and TRBJ1-5, with D tentatively TRBD1 (5 bases). Germline assignment: CDR1 MDHEN and CDR2 SYDVKM. The CDR3 is 12 residues long. V was cut by 7 bases and J by 11 bases, with 15 bases left in between. The CDR3: CASIGRVGAQHF. The CDR3 nucleotides read TGTGCCAGCATCGGCCGGGTAGGGGCCCAGCATTTT.

The rearrangement uses TRBV4-3 and TRBJ2-1; the D gene is possibly TRBD1 (8 bases). Germline V gene sequence: CDR1 LGHNA, CDR2 YSLEER. Trimming cost V 1 base and J 6 bases, with 19 bases left between them. The CDR3 is 17 amino acids. This CDR3 reads CASSQGGQAGDTNEQFF. The CDR3 DNA sequence: TGCGCCAGCAGCCAAGGGGGACAGGCGGGAGATACCAATGAGCAGTTCTTC.

The gene calls are TRBV5-6 and TRBJ1-1; D is possibly TRBD1 (5 bases). The germline V gene has CDR1 SGHDT and CDR2 YYEEEE. V was clipped by 8 bases and J by 7 bases, with 24 bases between them. The CDR3 runs to 15 residues. The CDR3 DNA reads TGTGCCAGAGGGTTAGGAGCCTGGGCCACAGGTGAAGCTTTCTTT. Translated, it gives CARGLGAWATGEAFF.

The chain employs TRBV11-2 and TRBJ1-1, with D maybe TRBD1 (6 bases). This CDR3 has 14 amino acids. Trimming pared 7 bases from V and 0 bases from J, leaving 12 bases between. Germline V CDR1 and CDR2: SGHAT, FQNNGV. The chain's CDR3 is CASTLTGLNTEAFF. CDR3 DNA: TGTGCCAGCACCTTGACAGGCTTGAACACTGAAGCTTTCTTT.

The chain joins TRBV6-1 to TRBJ1-2; D may be TRBD1 (6 bases). Germline V gives CDR1 MNHNS, CDR2 SASEGT. This CDR3 contains 14 residues. V was cut by 1 base and J by 3 bases, with 9 bases left in between. The CDR3 protein is CASSEVRGHYGYTF. In DNA form, the CDR3 reads TGTGCCAGCAGTGAAGTTCGGGGGCACTATGGCTACACCTTC.

V usage is TRBV7-2 and J usage is TRBJ1-2; D possibly corresponds to TRBD1 (6 bases). The ends were cut back, 5 bases at V and 5 bases at J, with 12 bases in the middle. Germline CDR1 is SGHTA and CDR2 is FQGNSA. CDR3 length: 13 residues. CDR3 DNA sequence: TGTGCCAGCAGCCCCCTGGGGGCGTATGGCTACACCTTC. This codes for CASSPLGAYGYTF.

This clone has only one observation. This sequence joins TRBV18 and TRBJ2-3, with 9 bases aligning to TRBD2. The CDR3 spans 16 residues. Per germline, CDR1 KGHSH and CDR2 LQKENI. V dropped 2 bases and J dropped 1; count of bases not matched to a gene: 4. CDR3 DNA sequence: TGTGCCAGCTCACCAACAGCTAGCGGGGGCACAGATACGCAGTATTTT. It specifies CASSPTASGGTDTQYF.

The gene calls are TRBV6-1 and TRBJ1-2, with a weak D call TRBD1 (6 bases). Trimming removed 2 bases at V and 3 bases at J, with 19 bases between. Germline-derived CDR1 and CDR2 are MNHNS and SASEGT. The CDR3 covers 17 residues. CDR3 sequence: CASSERVGGTRDYGYTF. CDR3 DNA sequence: TGTGCCAGCAGTGAAAGAGTTGGGGGGACACGGGACTATGGCTACACCTTC.

The genes are TRBV28 and TRBJ1-2, with D maybe TRBD1 (6 bases). The CDR3 extends over 13 amino acids. Germline loops: CDR1 MDHEN, CDR2 SYDVKM. V shed 6 bases and J shed 3 bases, with 11 bases lying between them. The CDR3 DNA is TGTGCCAGCAGGCCCGGGACATACTATGGCTACACCTTC. As protein: CASRPGTYYGYTF.

The rearrangement uses TRBV6-1 and TRBJ1-2; 9 bases are shared with TRBD1. CDR3 size: 15 residues. J lost 5 bases, V lost 3 bases, and 7 bases had no gene match. The germline V gene has CDR1 MNHNS and CDR2 SASEGT. In DNA, the CDR3 is TGTGCCAGCAGTGAGCCCGGGACAGGGTGGTATGGCTACACCTTC. Translation gives CASSEPGTGWYGYTF.